This TCR beta chain was identified in a study of cytomegalovirus exposure and HLA in healthy donors. Comments on this clone: Its cognate antigen is unknown.

The primer mix had 60 Vbeta and 13 Jbeta primers. The table came from immunoSEQ multiplex PCR; TCRdb's copy has only in-frame clones and leaves some out. The sample table includes roughly 190,000 clones. Notes on the study in general: A later analysis by the authors found several of the most significant clusters apparently linked to common viral pathogens.

Sequenced input: PBMCs. The TCR comes from a woman between 18 and 30 years old in good health and CMV-seropositive.

The CDR3 DNA sequence: TGTGCCAGCAGCTCCCGGCTAGCGGGAGACACAGATACGCAGTATTTT. It encodes CASSSRLAGDTDTQYF. The chain employs TRBV13 and TRBJ2-3, with 10 bases matching TRBD2. In germline, CDR1 is PRHDT, CDR2 FYEKMQ (reference sequence). Trimming cost V 4 bases and J 2 bases; bases outside gene matches: 6. The CDR3 spans 16 residues.